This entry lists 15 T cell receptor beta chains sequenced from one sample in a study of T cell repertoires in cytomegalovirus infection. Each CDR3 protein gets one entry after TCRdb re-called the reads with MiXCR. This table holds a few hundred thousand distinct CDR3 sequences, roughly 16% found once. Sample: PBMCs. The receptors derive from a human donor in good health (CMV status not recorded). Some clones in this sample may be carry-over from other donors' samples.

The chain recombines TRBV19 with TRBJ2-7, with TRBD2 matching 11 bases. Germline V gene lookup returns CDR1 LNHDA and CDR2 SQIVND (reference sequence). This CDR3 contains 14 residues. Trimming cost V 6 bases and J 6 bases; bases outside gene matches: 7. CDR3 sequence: CASSRTSGRGEQYF. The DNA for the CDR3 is TGTGCCAGTAGCCGGACTAGCGGGCGAGGCGAGCAGTACTTC.

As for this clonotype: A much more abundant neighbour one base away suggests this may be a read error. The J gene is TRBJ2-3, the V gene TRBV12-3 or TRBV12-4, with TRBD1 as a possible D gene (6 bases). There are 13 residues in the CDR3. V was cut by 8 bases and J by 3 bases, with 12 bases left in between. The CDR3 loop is CASGPTGTDTQYF. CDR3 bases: TGTGCCAGCGGACCAACAGGGACAGATACGCAGTATTTT.

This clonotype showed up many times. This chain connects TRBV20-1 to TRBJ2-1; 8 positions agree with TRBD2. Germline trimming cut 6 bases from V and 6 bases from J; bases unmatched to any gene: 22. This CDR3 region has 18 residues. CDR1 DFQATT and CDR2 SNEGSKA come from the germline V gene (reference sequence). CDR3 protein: CSAPWGKAGARSVNEQFF. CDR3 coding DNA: TGCAGTGCCCCGTGGGGGAAAGCGGGGGCCAGAAGCGTCAATGAGCAGTTCTTC.

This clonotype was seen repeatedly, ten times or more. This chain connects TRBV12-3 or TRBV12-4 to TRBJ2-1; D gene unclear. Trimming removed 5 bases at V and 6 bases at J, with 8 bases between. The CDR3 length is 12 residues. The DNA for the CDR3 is TGTGCCAGCAGTCGGAGCTTCAATGAGCAGTTCTTC. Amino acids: CASSRSFNEQFF.

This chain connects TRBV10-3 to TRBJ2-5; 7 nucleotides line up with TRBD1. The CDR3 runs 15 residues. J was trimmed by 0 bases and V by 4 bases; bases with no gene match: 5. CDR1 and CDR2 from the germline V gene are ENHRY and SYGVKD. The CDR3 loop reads CAISVGTVYQETQYF. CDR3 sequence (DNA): TGTGCCATCAGTGTGGGGACAGTGTACCAAGAGACCCAGTACTTC.

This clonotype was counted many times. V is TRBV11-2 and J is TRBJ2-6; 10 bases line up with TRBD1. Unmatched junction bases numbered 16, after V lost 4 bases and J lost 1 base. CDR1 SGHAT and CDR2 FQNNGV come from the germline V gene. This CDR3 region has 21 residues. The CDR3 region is CASSSSLWDLDRGSGANVLTF. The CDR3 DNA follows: TGTGCCAGCAGCTCGAGCCTTTGGGATTTGGACAGGGGGTCTGGGGCCAACGTCCTGACTTTC. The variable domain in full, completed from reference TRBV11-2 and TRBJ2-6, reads EAGVAQSPRYKIIEKRQSVAFWCNPISGHATLYWYQQILGQGPKLLIQFQNNGVVDDSQLPKDRFSAERLKGVDSTLKIQPAKLEDSAVYLCASSSSLWDLDRGSGANVLTFGAGSRLTVL.

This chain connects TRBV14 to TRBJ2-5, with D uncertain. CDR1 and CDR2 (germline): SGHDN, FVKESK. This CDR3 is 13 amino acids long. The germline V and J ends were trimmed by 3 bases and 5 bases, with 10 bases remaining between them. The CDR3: CASSQATPETQYF. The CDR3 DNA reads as TGTGCCAGCAGCCAGGCGACTCCGGAGACCCAGTACTTC.

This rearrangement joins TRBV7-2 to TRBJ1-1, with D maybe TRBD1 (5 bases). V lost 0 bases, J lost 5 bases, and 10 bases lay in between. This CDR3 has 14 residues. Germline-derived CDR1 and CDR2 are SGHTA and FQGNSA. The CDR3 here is CASSLAQGVTEAFF. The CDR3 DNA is TGTGCCAGCAGCTTAGCCCAGGGTGTGACTGAAGCTTTCTTT.

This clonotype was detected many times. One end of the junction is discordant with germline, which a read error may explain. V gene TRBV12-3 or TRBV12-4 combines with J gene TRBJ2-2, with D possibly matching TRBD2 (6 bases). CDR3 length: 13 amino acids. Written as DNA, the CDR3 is TGTGCCAGCAGCTTAGGCGGGGCCGGGGAGCTGTTTTTT. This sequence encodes CASSLGGAGELFF.

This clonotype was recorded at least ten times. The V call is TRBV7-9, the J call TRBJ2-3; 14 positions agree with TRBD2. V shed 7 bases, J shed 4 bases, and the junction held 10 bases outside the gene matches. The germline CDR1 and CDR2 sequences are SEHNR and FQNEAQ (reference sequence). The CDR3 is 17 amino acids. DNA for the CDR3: TGTGCCAGCAACAAGGGACTAGCGGGGGCGGGGTCAGATACGCAGTATTTT. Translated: CASNKGLAGAGSDTQYF.

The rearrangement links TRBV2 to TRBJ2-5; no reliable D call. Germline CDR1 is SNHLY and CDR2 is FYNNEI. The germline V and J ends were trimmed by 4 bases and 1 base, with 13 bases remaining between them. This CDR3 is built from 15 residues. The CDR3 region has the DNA TGTGCCAGCAGTGGAGAGAATATGGTCCAAGAGACCCAGTACTTC. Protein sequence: CASSGENMVQETQYF.

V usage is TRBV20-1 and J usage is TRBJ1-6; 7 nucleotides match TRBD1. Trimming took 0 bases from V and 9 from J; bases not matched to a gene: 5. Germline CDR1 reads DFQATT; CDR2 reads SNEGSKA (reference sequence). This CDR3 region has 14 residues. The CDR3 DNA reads TGCAGTGCTAGAGATACAGGGGTCCGTTCACCCCTCCACTTT. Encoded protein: CSARDTGVRSPLHF.

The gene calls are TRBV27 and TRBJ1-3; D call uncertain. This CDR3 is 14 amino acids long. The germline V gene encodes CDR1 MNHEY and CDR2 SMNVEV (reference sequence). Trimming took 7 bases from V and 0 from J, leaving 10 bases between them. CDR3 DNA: TGTGCCAGCAAGCTCTTATTCTCTGGAAACACCATATATTTT. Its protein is CASKLLFSGNTIYF.

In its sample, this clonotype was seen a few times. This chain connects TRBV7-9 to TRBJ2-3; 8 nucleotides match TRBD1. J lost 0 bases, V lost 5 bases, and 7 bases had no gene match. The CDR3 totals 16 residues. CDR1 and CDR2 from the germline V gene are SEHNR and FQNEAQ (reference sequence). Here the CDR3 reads CASSAGTGTSTDTQYF. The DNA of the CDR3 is TGTGCCAGCAGCGCAGGGACAGGCACTAGCACAGATACGCAGTATTTT.

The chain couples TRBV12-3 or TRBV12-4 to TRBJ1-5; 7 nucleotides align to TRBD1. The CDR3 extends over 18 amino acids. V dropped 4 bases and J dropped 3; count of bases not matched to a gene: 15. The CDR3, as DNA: TGTGCCAGCAGTTATAGGGACGGACAGGAGCCCCCCAATCAGCCCCAGCATTTT. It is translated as CASSYRDGQEPPNQPQHF.